The 27 T cell receptor beta chains below all came from one sample that was sequenced in a study of cytomegalovirus exposure and HLA in healthy donors (dated by TCRdb to about 2017). Library preparation was by the immunoSEQ multiplex PCR assay. For the multiplex PCR, a mixture combining 60 forward primers for TCR Vbeta segments and 13 reverse primers for TCR Jbeta segments was used. Here the immuneACCESS table is served through TCRdb, limited to in-frame sequences with V and J called. Missing clones are a known gap in these copies; in checked studies unresolved V genes cover under half, and the rest lacks a known reason. The sample profile shows around 150,000 clones; over 50% of them were found once. The ten top clones hold around 1.6% of the sample. Input material: PBMCs. The receptors shown here come from a human donor in good health.

The chain recombines TRBV27 with TRBJ2-5, with D maybe TRBD2 (6 bases). The J call may be mistaken, given a closer DNA end match to TRBJ2-7. CDR3 length equals 14 residues. From germline, CDR1 is MNHEY and CDR2 SMNVEV (reference sequence). The chain's CDR3 is CASSHGTQAYEQYF. CDR3 DNA: TGTGCCAGCAGTCACGGGACTCAGGCGTACGAGCAGTACTTC.

J is TRBJ2-1 and V is TRBV7-3; the match to TRBD2 covers 9 bases. V dropped 2 bases and J dropped 8; count of bases not matched to a gene: 10. The V gene's germline CDR1 is SGHTA and CDR2 FQGTGA. This CDR3 comprises 16 residues. The CDR3 nucleotides read TGTGCCAGCAGCTTACTTAGCGGGAGAATTTTGGATGAGCAGTTCTTC. This sequence encodes CASSLLSGRILDEQFF.

The V gene is TRBV4-2, the J gene TRBJ2-5, with 15 bases matching TRBD2. Germline loops: CDR1 LGHNA, CDR2 YNFKEQ. With V trimmed by 2 bases and J by 5 bases, 6 bases remained unmatched. The CDR3 has 17 residues. The DNA of the CDR3 is TGTGCCAGCAGCCAATGGACTAGCGGGAGGGCTATGGAGACCCAGTACTTC. Translating gives CASSQWTSGRAMETQYF.

The chain employs TRBV5-1 and TRBJ2-2, with 11 bases lining up with TRBD2. J gave up 0 bases and V 4 bases, and 2 bases lay outside the gene matches. The CDR3 consists of 16 residues. The germline gives CDR1 SGHRS, CDR2 YFSETQ. CDR3 DNA: TGCGCCAGCAGCCTGGGACTAGCGGCGAACACCGGGGAGCTGTTTTTT. Encoded protein: CASSLGLAANTGELFF.

This clone was detected only a few times. The gene calls are TRBV2 and TRBJ1-2, with TRBD1 matching 7 bases. Germline loops: CDR1 SNHLY, CDR2 FYNNEI. This CDR3 is 13 amino acids long. Trimming at V came to 2 bases and at J to 8 bases, leaving 5 bases not matched to a gene. The CDR3 DNA follows: TGTGCCAGCAGTGAACAGGGGGGACGAGGCTACACCTTC. Translating gives CASSEQGGRGYTF.

This chain connects TRBV18 to TRBJ2-5, with 11 bases matching TRBD2. The CDR3 contains 14 residues. Germline V gives CDR1 KGHSH, CDR2 LQKENI. With V trimmed by 3 bases and J by 3 bases, 0 bases remained unmatched. CDR3 in DNA: TGTGCCAGCTCACCGGGACTAGCGGAAGAGACCCAGTACTTC. Protein sequence: CASSPGLAEETQYF. The full variable domain, its missing parts supplied by reference TRBV18 and TRBJ2-5, is NAGVMQNPRHLVRRRGQEARLRCSPMKGHSHVYWYRQLPEEGLKFMVYLQKENIIDESGMPKERFSAEFPKEGPSILRIQQVVRGDSAAYFCASSPGLAEETQYFGPGTRLLVL.

This clone came up a few times. This sequence joins TRBV19 and TRBJ2-1, with 10 bases lining up with TRBD1. V gave up 3 bases and J gave up 7 bases; unmatched junction bases: 0. Per the germline V gene, CDR1 is LNHDA and CDR2 is SQIVND (reference sequence). The CDR3 runs to 13 residues. CDR3 loop: CASSMGQGNEQFF. The CDR3 region has the DNA TGTGCCAGTAGTATGGGACAGGGGAATGAGCAGTTCTTC.

In its sample, this clone was seen a few times. The CDR3 sequence is CASSEWGGTEAFF. DNA for the CDR3: TGTGCCAGCAGTGAGTGGGGGGGCACTGAAGCTTTCTTT. This sequence joins TRBV25-1 and TRBJ1-1; TRBD1 is a possible D gene (5 bases). The V and J ends lost 3 bases and 4 bases respectively, with 9 bases between them. Germline loops: CDR1 MGHDK, CDR2 SYGVNS. This CDR3 is 13 amino acids long.

The chain carries TRBV20-1 and TRBJ2-5, with unresolved D. Trimming took 1 base from V and 4 from J, leaving 4 bases between them. Germline CDR1 reads DFQATT; CDR2 reads SNEGSKA (reference sequence). This CDR3 is built from 11 residues. This chain's CDR3 is CSARAIETQYF. The CDR3 coding sequence is TGCAGTGCTAGAGCCATAGAGACCCAGTACTTC.

The chain joins TRBV28 to TRBJ2-7, with 11 bases aligning to TRBD2. V was clipped by 3 bases and J by 1 base; unmatched bases: 14. CDR3 size: 19 residues. The germline CDR1 and CDR2 sequences are MDHEN and SYDVKM. CDR3 region: CASSFSAASGRTLSYEQYF. The CDR3 DNA is TGTGCCAGCAGTTTTTCAGCCGCTAGCGGGAGGACTCTATCCTACGAGCAGTACTTC.

This chain connects TRBV28 to TRBJ1-5; perhaps TRBD1 as D (5 bases). Germline-derived CDR1 and CDR2 are MDHEN and SYDVKM. CDR3 size: 13 residues. V dropped 7 bases and J dropped 5 bases, with 12 bases sitting between them. CDR3 protein: CASNAGLDQPQHF. CDR3 DNA sequence: TGTGCCAGCAACGCAGGGCTCGATCAGCCCCAGCATTTT.

The chain uses TRBV29-1 and TRBJ2-7, with D possibly TRBD2 on 6 matching bases. Germline V gene lookup returns CDR1 SQVTM and CDR2 ANQGSEA. The length of the CDR3 is 16 residues. Trimming removed 0 bases from V and 2 bases from J, with 17 bases in between. CDR3 in amino acids: CSVEDGVSGRPYEQYF. The CDR3 bases are TGCAGCGTTGAAGATGGGGTTAGCGGACGCCCCTACGAGCAGTACTTC.

This chain connects TRBV28 to TRBJ1-1; D unclear. V lost 2 bases and J lost 4, with 5 bases in between. Germline V lookup: CDR1 MDHEN, CDR2 SYDVKM. The CDR3 totals 12 residues. In DNA, the CDR3 is TGTGCCAGCAGTTTACTGAGCACTGAAGCTTTCTTT. Residues: CASSLLSTEAFF.

The chain combines TRBV7-9 with TRBJ2-7; D possibly corresponds to TRBD1 (6 bases). The CDR3 length is 12 residues. Trimming took 5 bases from V and 6 from J, leaving 11 bases between them. Germline V gene sequence: CDR1 SEHNR, CDR2 FQNEAQ (reference sequence). CDR3 nucleotide sequence: TGTGCCAGCAGCAGAACAGGGTCCGAGCAGTACTTC. Translated: CASSRTGSEQYF.

This chain uses TRBV14 with TRBJ2-7, with D uncertain. Trimming removed 3 bases at V and 3 bases at J, with 18 bases between. Per the germline V gene, CDR1 is SGHDN and CDR2 is FVKESK. The CDR3 sequence is 16 residues long. For the CDR3, the DNA is TGTGCCAGCAGCCATTATGCGTTTACTACCATCTACGAGCAGTACTTC. Protein sequence: CASSHYAFTTIYEQYF. Using reference TRBV14 and TRBJ2-7 for the parts outside the CDR3, the full variable domain is EAGVTQFPSHSVIEKGQTVTLRCDPISGHDNLYWYRRVMGKEIKFLLHFVKESKQDESGMPNNRFLAERTGGTYSTLKVQPAELEDSGVYFCASSHYAFTTIYEQYFGPGTRLTVT.

The chain combines TRBV7-2 with TRBJ2-1, with 11 bases identical to TRBD2. Per germline, CDR1 SGHTA and CDR2 FQGNSA. Trimming cost V 1 base and J 5 bases; bases outside gene matches: 4. The CDR3 totals 16 residues. The CDR3 nucleotides read TGTGCCAGCAGCTTAGGTATGGGACTAGCGGACAATGAGCAGTTCTTC. It translates to CASSLGMGLADNEQFF. The whole variable domain, remainder taken from reference TRBV7-2 and TRBJ2-1, is GAGVSQSPSNKVTEKGKDVELRCDPISGHTALYWYRQSLGQGLEFLIYFQGNSAPDKSGLPSDRFSAERTGGSVSTLTIQRTQQEDSAVYLCASSLGMGLADNEQFFGPGTRLTVL.

The V call is TRBV10-3, the J call TRBJ2-7, with D tentatively TRBD2 (6 bases). The germline V gene has CDR1 ENHRY and CDR2 SYGVKD. V was trimmed by 7 bases and J by 0 bases, leaving 13 bases between them. The CDR3 totals 14 residues. Written as DNA, the CDR3 is TGTGCCATCAAACCTAGCGCCGACTCCTACGAGCAGTACTTC. Its protein is CAIKPSADSYEQYF.

This sequence joins TRBV19 and TRBJ1-1; possible D gene TRBD1, 5 bases. The V gene's germline CDR1 is LNHDA and CDR2 SQIVND (reference sequence). The CDR3 length is 13 residues. Trimming stripped 6 bases from V and 3 bases from J, with 11 bases between. The CDR3 DNA sequence: TGTGCCAGTAGCCAGGAAGGGGACACTGAAGCTTTCTTT. Translated, it gives CASSQEGDTEAFF. The whole variable domain, filled in from reference TRBV19 and TRBJ1-1, reads DGGITQSPKYLFRKEGQNVTLSCEQNLNHDAMYWYRQDPGQGLRLIYYSQIVNDFQKGDIAEGYSVSREKKESFPLTVTSAQKNPTAFYLCASSQEGDTEAFFGQGTRLTVV.

The genes are TRBV25-1 and TRBJ2-1; weak D call: TRBD1 (6 bases). This CDR3 is 12 amino acids long. Germline V gene sequence: CDR1 MGHDK, CDR2 SYGVNS. The ends were cut back, 10 bases at V and 4 bases at J, with 11 bases in the middle. The CDR3 bases are TGTGCCACCGGCCAGGGGTACAATGAGCAGTTCTTC. This sequence encodes CATGQGYNEQFF.

The chain is built from TRBV7-9 and TRBJ2-3, with a possible D match to TRBD1 (6 bases). The CDR3 length is 16 residues. Germline-derived CDR1 and CDR2 are SEHNR and FQNEAQ (reference sequence). Trimming removed 2 bases from V and 0 bases from J, with 12 bases in between. The CDR3: CASSLRRTASTDTQYF. CDR3 DNA: TGTGCCAGCAGCTTACGCCGGACAGCTAGCACAGATACGCAGTATTTT.

In DNA form, the CDR3 reads TGTGCCAGTAGTATAGGGGGAGGGACAGGTTCCTACGAGCAGTACTTC. Its translation is CASSIGGGTGSYEQYF. This chain uses TRBV19 with TRBJ2-7, with D possibly matching TRBD1 (8 bases). Trimming pared 1 base from V and 1 base from J, leaving 14 bases between. This CDR3 contains 16 residues. Germline CDR1 LNHDA, CDR2 SQIVND (reference sequence).

The V call is TRBV28, the J call TRBJ2-7, with 10 bases that match TRBD2. The germline gives CDR1 MDHEN, CDR2 SYDVKM. This CDR3 has 15 amino acids. Trimming took 5 bases from V and 6 from J; bases not matched to a gene: 10. The CDR3 DNA follows: TGTGCCAGCAGTGTCCCAGCGGGAGGGCAGGGCGAGCAGTACTTC. Translating gives CASSVPAGGQGEQYF.

This chain links TRBV18 with TRBJ2-5; D might be TRBD1 (6 bases). V was pared by 5 bases and J by 5 bases, with 12 bases between. The germline V gene encodes CDR1 KGHSH and CDR2 LQKENI. The CDR3 covers 13 residues. The chain's CDR3 is CASSTTQGETQYF. Here the CDR3 DNA reads TGTGCCAGCTCAACCACCCAGGGGGAGACCCAGTACTTC. Filled out from reference TRBV18 and TRBJ2-5, the complete variable domain reads NAGVMQNPRHLVRRRGQEARLRCSPMKGHSHVYWYRQLPEEGLKFMVYLQKENIIDESGMPKERFSAEFPKEGPSILRIQQVVRGDSAAYFCASSTTQGETQYFGPGTRLLVL.

V and J are TRBV6-5 and TRBJ2-5; D gene unclear. There are 14 residues in the CDR3. Trimming took off 0 bases at V and 9 bases at J, with 14 bases between the two ends. Germline V gene data show CDR1 as MNHEY and CDR2 as SVGAGI. DNA for the CDR3: TGTGCCAGCAGTTACTCGACCGGGTTGGTGTCCCAGTACTTC. This encodes CASSYSTGLVSQYF.

This clone was observed a handful of times. The CDR3 bases are TGCGCCAGCAGTGGCCAGTTAGCGGGAGGGTTAATGCCCTACAATGAGCAGTTCTTC. Its translation: CASSGQLAGGLMPYNEQFF. The chain employs TRBV10-1 and TRBJ2-1; 11 bases are a match to TRBD2. Germline trimming cut 4 bases from V and 2 bases from J; bases unmatched to any gene: 13. Germline V gene sequence: CDR1 WNHNN, CDR2 SYGVQD (reference sequence). The CDR3 runs 19 residues.

The chain combines TRBV23-1 with TRBJ1-1; D remains ambiguous. TRBV23-1 is identified as an open reading frame with a role that is uncertain. The CDR3 covers 14 residues. V was clipped by 7 bases and J by 7 bases, with 19 bases between them. The CDR3 DNA follows: TGCGCCAGCAACCCCAACAGCAAGCAATTTGAAGCTTTCTTT. Its protein is CASNPNSKQFEAFF.

The J gene is TRBJ2-5, the V gene TRBV27; 11 bases are shared with TRBD1. The germline CDR1 and CDR2 sequences are MNHEY and SMNVEV (reference sequence). CDR3 length: 15 amino acids. Losses at the gene ends were 4 bases for V and 2 bases for J; bases not matched to a gene: 3. The CDR3: CASSSGQGAQETQYF. As DNA, the CDR3 is TGTGCCAGCAGTTCTGGACAGGGGGCTCAAGAGACCCAGTACTTC.